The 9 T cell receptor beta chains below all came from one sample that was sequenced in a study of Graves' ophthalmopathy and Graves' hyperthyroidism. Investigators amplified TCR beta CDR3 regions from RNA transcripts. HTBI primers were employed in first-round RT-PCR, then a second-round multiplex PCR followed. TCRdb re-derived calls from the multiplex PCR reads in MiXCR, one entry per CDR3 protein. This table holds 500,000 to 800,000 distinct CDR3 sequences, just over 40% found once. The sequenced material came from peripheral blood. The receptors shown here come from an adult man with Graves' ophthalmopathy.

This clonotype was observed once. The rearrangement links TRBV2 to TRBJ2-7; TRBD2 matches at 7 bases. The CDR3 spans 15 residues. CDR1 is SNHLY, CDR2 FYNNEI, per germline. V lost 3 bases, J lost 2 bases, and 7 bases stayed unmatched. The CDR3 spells CASSDSGQAPYEQYF. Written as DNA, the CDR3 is TGTGCCAGCAGTGATAGCGGGCAAGCACCCTACGAGCAGTACTTC.

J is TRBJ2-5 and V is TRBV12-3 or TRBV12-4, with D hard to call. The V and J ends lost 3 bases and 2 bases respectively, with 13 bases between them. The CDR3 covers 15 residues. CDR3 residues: CASSFRRQTQETQYF. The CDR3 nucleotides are TGTGCCAGCAGTTTCCGACGTCAAACTCAAGAGACCCAGTACTTC.

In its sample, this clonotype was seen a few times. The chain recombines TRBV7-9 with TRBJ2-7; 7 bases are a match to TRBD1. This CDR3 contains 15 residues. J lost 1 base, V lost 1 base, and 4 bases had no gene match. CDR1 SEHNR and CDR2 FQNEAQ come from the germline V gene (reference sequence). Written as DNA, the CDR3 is TGTGCCAGCAGCTTAGGGGACAGCTTATCCTACGAGCAGTACTTC. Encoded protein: CASSLGDSLSYEQYF.

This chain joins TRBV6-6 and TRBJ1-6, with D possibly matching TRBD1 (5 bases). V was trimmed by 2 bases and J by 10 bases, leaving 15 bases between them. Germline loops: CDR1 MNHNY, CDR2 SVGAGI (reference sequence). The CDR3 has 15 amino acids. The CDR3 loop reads CASSYEQGAASPLHF. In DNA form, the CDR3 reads TGTGCCAGCAGTTACGAGCAGGGCGCTGCCTCACCCCTCCACTTT.

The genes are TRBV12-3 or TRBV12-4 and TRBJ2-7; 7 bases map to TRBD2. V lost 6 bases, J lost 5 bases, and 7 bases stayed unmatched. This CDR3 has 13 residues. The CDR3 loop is CASRLALNHEQYF. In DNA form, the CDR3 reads TGTGCCAGCAGACTAGCGTTGAACCACGAGCAGTACTTC.

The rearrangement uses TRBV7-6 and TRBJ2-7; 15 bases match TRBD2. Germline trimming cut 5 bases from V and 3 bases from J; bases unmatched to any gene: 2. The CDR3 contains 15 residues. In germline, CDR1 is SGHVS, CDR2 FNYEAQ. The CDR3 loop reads CASSRTSGGGYEQYF. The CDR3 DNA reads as TGTGCCAGCAGCCGGACTAGCGGGGGGGGCTACGAGCAGTACTTC.

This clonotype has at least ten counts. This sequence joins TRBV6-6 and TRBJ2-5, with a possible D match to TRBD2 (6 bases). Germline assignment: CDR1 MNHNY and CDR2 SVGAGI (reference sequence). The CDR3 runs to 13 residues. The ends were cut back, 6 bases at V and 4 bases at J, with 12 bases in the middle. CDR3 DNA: TGTGCCAGCAGGGGTCGGAGGGTAGAGACCCAGTACTTC. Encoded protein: CASRGRRVETQYF.

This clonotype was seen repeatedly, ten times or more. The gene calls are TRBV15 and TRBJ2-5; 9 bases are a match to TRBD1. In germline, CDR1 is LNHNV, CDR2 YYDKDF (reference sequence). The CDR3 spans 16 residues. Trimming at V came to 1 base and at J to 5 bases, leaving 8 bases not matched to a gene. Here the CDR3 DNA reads TGTGCCACCAGCAGAGTGGGGACAGGGATCTTGGAGACCCAGTACTTC. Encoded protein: CATSRVGTGILETQYF. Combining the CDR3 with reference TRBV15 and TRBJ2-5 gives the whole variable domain DAMVIQNPRYQVTQFGKPVTLSCSQTLNHNVMYWYQQKSSQAPKLLFHYYDKDFNNEADTPDNFQSRRPNTSFCFLDIRSPGLGDTAMYLCATSRVGTGILETQYFGPGTRLLVL.

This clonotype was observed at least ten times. The CDR3 reads CASRGGLAGGGELFF. In DNA form, the CDR3 reads TGTGCCAGCAGGGGCGGACTAGCGGGAGGAGGGGAGCTGTTTTTT. The genes are TRBV2 and TRBJ2-2, with 14 bases that match TRBD2. CDR1 is SNHLY, CDR2 FYNNEI, per germline. CDR3 length equals 15 residues. V lost 6 bases to trimming and J lost 8 bases; unmatched junction nucleotides: 5.